This record looks at one TCR beta chain sequence and its context. Generated by immunoSEQ multiplex PCR, the TCRdb table keeps only in-frame clones and is missing some. The table includes around 58,000 clones, 88% detected once. The sample comes from a study of blood T cell repertoires in COVID-19. The germline V gene encodes CDR1 LNHDA and CDR2 SQIVND (reference sequence). CDR3 length: 12 residues. V lost 9 bases and J lost 7, with 13 bases in between. The specimen sequenced was peripheral blood. This receptor was identified in a woman aged 55-70 years with COVID-19, enrolled during active disease. This chain joins TRBV19 and TRBJ2-1; a weak D match, TRBD1 (6 bases). The CDR3 sequence is CASAYRENEQFF. CDR3 nucleotide sequence: TGTGCCAGCGCATACAGGGAAAATGAGCAGTTCTTC.